This T cell receptor (beta chain) was sequenced during a study of blood T cell repertoires in COVID-19. This CDR3 is built from 17 residues. Germline CDR1 SGHDT, CDR2 YYEEEE. Trimming pared 4 bases from V and 0 bases from J, leaving 17 bases between. Source study methods: Estimation of nucleated cell counts was performed using reference gene primer amplification. Measured with immunoSEQ multiplex PCR; TCRdb has only the in-frame clones, and not every one. That table gives V, J and clone size, and the DNA gave D and trimming. This table holds a few hundred thousand clones, around nine tenths found once.

The rearrangement links TRBV5-6 to TRBJ2-1; perhaps TRBD2 as D (6 bases). This TCR derives from a woman aged 40 to 55 who had recovered from COVID-19. Sequenced input: PBMCs or T cells enriched from blood (not recorded which). CDR3 sequence (DNA): TGTGCCAGCAGCCCGCTCGGGGGACTGAGCTCCTACAATGAGCAGTTCTTC. Protein: CASSPLGGLSSYNEQFF.